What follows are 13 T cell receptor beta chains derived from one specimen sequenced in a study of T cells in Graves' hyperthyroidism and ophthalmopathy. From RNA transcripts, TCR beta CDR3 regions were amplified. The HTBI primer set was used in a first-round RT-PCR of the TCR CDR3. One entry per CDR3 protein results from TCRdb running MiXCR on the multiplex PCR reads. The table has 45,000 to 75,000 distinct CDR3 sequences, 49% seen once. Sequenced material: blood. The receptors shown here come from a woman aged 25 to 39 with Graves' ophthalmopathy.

The CDR3 region has the DNA TGTGCCAGCAGTGCCGGGACACAGGGGGTGTTTGGAAACACCATATATTTT. This sequence encodes CASSAGTQGVFGNTIYF. This chain connects TRBV6-1 to TRBJ1-3; 8 bases are shared with TRBD1. CDR1 and CDR2 from the germline V gene are MNHNS and SASEGT. V lost 4 bases to trimming and J lost 3 bases; unmatched junction nucleotides: 11. The CDR3 runs to 17 residues.

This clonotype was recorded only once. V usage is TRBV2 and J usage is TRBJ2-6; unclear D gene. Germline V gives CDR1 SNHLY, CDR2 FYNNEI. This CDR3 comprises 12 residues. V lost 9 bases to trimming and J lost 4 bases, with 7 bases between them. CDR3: CASRIGANVLTF. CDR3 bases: TGTGCCAGTCGGATAGGGGCCAACGTCCTGACTTTC.

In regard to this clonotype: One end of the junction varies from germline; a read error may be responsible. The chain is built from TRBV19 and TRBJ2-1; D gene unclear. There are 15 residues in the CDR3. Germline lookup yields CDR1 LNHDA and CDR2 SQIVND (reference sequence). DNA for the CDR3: TGTGCCAGTAGTCCCACCTTGGGCGCCTACAATGAGCGGTTCTTC. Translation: CASSPTLGAYNERFF.

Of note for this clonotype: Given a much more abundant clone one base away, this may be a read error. The CDR3 sequence: CASSQDMRGNLFF. The CDR3 DNA follows: TGTGCCAGCAGCCAAGATATGAGAGGGAACCTGTTTTTT. The chain links TRBV3-1 to TRBJ1-4; D gene ambiguous. The CDR3 is made up of 13 amino acids. The germline V gene has CDR1 LGHDT and CDR2 YNNKEL (reference sequence). Trimming took off 0 bases at V and 14 bases at J, with 13 bases between the two ends. Using reference TRBV3-1 and TRBJ1-4 for the parts outside the CDR3, the full variable domain is DTAVSQTPKYLVTQMGNDKSIKCEQNLGHDTMYWYKQDSKKFLKIMFSYNNKELIINETVPNRFSPKSPDKAHLNLHINSLELGDSAVYFCASSQDMRGNLFFGSGTQLSVL.

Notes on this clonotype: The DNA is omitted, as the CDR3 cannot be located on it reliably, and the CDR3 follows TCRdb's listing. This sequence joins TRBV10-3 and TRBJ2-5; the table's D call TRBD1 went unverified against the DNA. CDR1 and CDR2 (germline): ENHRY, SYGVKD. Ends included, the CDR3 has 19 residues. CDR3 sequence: CATRDTEEKLFFGSGTQYF.

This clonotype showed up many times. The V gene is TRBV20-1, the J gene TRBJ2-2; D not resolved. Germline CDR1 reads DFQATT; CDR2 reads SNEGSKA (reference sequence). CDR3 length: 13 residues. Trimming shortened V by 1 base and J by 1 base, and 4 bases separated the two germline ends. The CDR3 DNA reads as TGCAGTGCTAGAGCGGGGAACACCGGGGAGCTGTTTTTT. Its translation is CSARAGNTGELFF.

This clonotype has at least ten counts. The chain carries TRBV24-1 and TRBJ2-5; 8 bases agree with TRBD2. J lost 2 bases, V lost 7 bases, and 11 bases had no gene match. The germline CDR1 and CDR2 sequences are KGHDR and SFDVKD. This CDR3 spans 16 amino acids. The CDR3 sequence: CATSASGSSGQETQYF. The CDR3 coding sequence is TGTGCCACCAGCGCTAGCGGGTCGAGCGGGCAAGAGACCCAGTACTTC.

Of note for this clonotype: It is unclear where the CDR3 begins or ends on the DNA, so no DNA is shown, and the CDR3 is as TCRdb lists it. CDR3 protein: CASSFYICSANPGTFYEQFF. V and J are TRBV7-3 and TRBJ2-1; TRBD2, the table's D call, was not compared with the DNA. CDR1 and CDR2 from the germline V gene are SGHTA and FQGTGA. The CDR3 contains 20 residues when both ends are counted.

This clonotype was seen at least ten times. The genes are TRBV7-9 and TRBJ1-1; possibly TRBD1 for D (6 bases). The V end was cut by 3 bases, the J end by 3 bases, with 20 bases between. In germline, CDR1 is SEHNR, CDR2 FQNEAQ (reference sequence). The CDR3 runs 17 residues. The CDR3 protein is CASSFNHIRYRDTEAFF. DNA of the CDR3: TGTGCCAGCAGCTTTAATCACATTAGGTACAGGGACACTGAAGCTTTCTTT.

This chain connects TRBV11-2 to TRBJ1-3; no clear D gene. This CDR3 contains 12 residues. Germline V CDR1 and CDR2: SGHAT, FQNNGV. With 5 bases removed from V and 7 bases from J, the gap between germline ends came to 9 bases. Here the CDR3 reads CASSRDPNTIYF. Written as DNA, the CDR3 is TGTGCCAGCAGCAGAGACCCGAACACCATATATTTT. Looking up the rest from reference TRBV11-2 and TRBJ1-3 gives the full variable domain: EAGVAQSPRYKIIEKRQSVAFWCNPISGHATLYWYQQILGQGPKLLIQFQNNGVVDDSQLPKDRFSAERLKGVDSTLKIQPAKLEDSAVYLCASSRDPNTIYFGEGSWLTVV.

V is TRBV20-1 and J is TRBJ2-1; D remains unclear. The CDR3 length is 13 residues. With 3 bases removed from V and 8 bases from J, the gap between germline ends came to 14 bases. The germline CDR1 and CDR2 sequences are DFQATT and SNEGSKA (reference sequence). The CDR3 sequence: CSARNPVGYEQFF. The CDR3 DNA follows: TGCAGTGCTAGGAATCCGGTGGGCTATGAGCAGTTCTTC.

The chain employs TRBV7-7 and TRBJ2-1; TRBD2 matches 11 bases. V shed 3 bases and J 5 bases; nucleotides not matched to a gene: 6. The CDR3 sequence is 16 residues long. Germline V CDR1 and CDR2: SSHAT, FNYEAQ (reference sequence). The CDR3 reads CASSLGGTSGNNEQFF. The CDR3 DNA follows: TGTGCCAGCAGCTTGGGGGGGACTAGCGGAAACAATGAGCAGTTCTTC.

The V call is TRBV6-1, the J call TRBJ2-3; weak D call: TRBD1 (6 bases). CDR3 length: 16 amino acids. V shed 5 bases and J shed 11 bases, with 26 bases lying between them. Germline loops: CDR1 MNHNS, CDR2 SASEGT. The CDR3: CASSRSTGRIYNEQYF. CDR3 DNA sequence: TGTGCCAGCAGTAGGAGTACAGGGCGGATTTACAATGAGCAGTATTTT.